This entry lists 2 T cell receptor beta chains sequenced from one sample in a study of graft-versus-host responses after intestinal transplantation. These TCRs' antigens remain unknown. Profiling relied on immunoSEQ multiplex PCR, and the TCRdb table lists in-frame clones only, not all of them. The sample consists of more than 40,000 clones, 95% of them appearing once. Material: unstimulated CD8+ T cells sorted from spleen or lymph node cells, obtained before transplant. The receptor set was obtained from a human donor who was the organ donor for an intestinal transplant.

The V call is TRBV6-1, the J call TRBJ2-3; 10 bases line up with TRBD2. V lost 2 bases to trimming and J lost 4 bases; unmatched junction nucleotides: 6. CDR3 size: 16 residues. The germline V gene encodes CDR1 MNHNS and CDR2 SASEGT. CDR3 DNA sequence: TGTGCCAGCAGTGAACGCAGCGGGGGGGTGGCAGATACGCAGTATTTT. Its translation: CASSERSGGVADTQYF.

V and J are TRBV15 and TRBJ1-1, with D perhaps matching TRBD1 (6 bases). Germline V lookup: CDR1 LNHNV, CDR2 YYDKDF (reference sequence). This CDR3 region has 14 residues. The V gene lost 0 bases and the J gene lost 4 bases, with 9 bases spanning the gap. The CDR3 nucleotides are TGTGCCACCAGCAGAGATCAGGGGCCCACTGAAGCTTTCTTT. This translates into CATSRDQGPTEAFF.